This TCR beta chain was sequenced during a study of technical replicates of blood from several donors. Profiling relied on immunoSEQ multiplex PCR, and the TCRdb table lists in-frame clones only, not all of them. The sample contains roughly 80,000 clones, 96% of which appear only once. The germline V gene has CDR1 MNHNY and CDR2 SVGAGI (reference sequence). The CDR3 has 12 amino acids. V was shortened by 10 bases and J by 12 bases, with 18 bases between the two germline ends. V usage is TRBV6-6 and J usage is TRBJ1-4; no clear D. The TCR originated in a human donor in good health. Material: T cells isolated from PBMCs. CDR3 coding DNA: TGTGCCACCCTAGCTCGTCTCGGGGAACTGTTTTTT. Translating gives CATLARLGELFF.